What follows is one TCR beta chain and its context. The antigen is undetermined. The CDR3 contains 13 residues. Germline V gene lookup returns CDR1 PRHDT and CDR2 FYEKMQ (reference sequence). V was clipped by 7 bases and J by 1 base, with 10 bases between them. The sample originates from a study of T cell responses to AZD1222 COVID-19 vaccine. Study as a whole: Second doses at about 4 or about 12 weeks were pooled. Points from the study as a whole: Reportedly, close to half of spike-specific TCRs are directed against unmutated variant regions. Sampling that yielded the repertoires occurred only after the peak T cell response.

Here immunoSEQ multiplex PCR was the method, and the copy in TCRdb shows in-frame clones only, minus some. Here the sample spans some 120,000 clones, less than 95% being singletons. The sequenced sample was peripheral blood, obtained on day 0 of AZD1222 vaccination. The receptor comes from an adult in good health. This chain links TRBV13 with TRBJ1-1; D is unresolved. The CDR3 sequence: CASIGPANTEAFF. CDR3 in DNA: TGTGCCAGCATCGGGCCGGCGAACACTGAAGCTTTCTTT.